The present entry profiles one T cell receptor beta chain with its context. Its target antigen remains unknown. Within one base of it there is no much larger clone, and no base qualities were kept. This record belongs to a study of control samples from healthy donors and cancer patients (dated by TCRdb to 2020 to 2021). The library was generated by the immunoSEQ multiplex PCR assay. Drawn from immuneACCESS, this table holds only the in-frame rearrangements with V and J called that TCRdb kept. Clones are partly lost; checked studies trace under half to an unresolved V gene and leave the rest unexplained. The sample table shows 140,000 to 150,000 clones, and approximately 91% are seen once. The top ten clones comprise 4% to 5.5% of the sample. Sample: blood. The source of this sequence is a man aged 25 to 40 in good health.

The CDR3 reads CARSLLRKEGGASTDTQYF. Here is the DNA: TGTGCCAGAAGCTTGTTGAGGAAGGAGGGCGGGGCTAGCACAGATACGCAGTATTTT. The sequence is built from TRBV5-3 and TRBJ2-3; a tentative D call is TRBD2 (6 bases match). TRBV5-3 is given ORF status, its function remaining uncertain. Measured from the cysteine to the phenylalanine, the CDR3 is 19 residues long. Here the CDR3 DNA is all that survives: 57 bases in frame from base 1. Deletion took 1 base off V and 0 bases off J, with a span of 21 bases between the germline ends.